This is a list of T cell receptor beta chains from one sample in a study of blood T cell repertoires in COVID-19. Only in-frame clones appear in the TCRdb table, and some are missing; sequencing was by immunoSEQ multiplex PCR. The sample lists some 240,000 clones, 81% seen once, with 6.5% to 8.5% in the top ten. What was sequenced was peripheral blood. Every receptor here comes from an elderly woman with COVID-19, enrolled during active disease. The CDR3 runs from the conserved cysteine through the conserved F or W. The D gene is left open where the match is weak. Size values are once, few and many counts, or a class for expanded clones, and some rows have none.

j_call | clone_size | d_call | v_call | cdr3_nt | cdr3_aa
TRBJ1-5 | . | . | TRBV15 | TGTGCCACCAGCATTGTAAGGACAGTCAGGCAGCCCCAGCATTTT | CATSIVRTVRQPQHF
TRBJ2-3 | . | TRBD2 | TRBV5-4 | TGTGCCAGCAGCTTGGGGATGCCGGGCGGGGGGTCCGATACGCAGTATTTT | CASSLGMPGGGSDTQYF
TRBJ1-2 | . | TRBD1 | TRBV4-3 | TGCGCCAGCAGCCAAGCCGGACAGGGTGGGTATGGCTACACCTTC | CASSQAGQGGYGYTF
TRBJ2-1 | . | . | TRBV29-1 | TGCAGCGTTGAAGAGGGGCCCAATGAGCAGTTCTTC | CSVEEGPNEQFF
TRBJ1-4 | . | . | TRBV9 | TGTGCCAGCAGCGTTTCGGGACAAAATTTGGAGGAACTGTTTTTT | CASSVSGQNLEELFF
TRBJ1-5 | . | . | TRBV2 | TGTGCCAGCAGTTCACAGGGAATTAGCAATCAGCCCCAGCATTTT | CASSSQGISNQPQHF
TRBJ2-2 | . | . | TRBV7-6 | TGTGCCAGCAGCTTAGGGGCCTCGAACACCGGGGAGCTGTTTTTT | CASSLGASNTGELFF
TRBJ2-1 | . | . | TRBV6-1 | TGTGCCAGCAGTGGTCTCAGGGCAAGCTCCTACAATGAGCAGTTCTTC | CASSGLRASSYNEQFF
TRBJ1-6 | . | . | TRBV6-5 | TGTGCCAGCAGGGAGGGTAACTCCTATAATTCACCCCTCCACTTT | CASREGNSYNSPLHF
TRBJ2-2 | . | TRBD1 | TRBV9 | TGTGCCAGCAGCGCCCGACAGGGTACCACCGGGGAGCTGTTTTTT | CASSARQGTTGELFF
TRBJ1-2 | . | TRBD1 | TRBV9 | TGTGCCAGCAGCGTAGAGGCTTCAGGGGGCGATGGCTACACCTTC | CASSVEASGGDGYTF
TRBJ2-3 | . | . | TRBV19 | TGTGCCAGTAGTACCGGGAGTATTAGCACAGATACGCAGTATTTT | CASSTGSISTDTQYF
TRBJ1-5 | . | . | TRBV7-9 | TGTGCCAGCAGCTTAGTGAGGGGAGGCGGCAATCAGCCCCAGCATTTT | CASSLVRGGGNQPQHF
TRBJ2-3 | . | . | TRBV7-6 | TGTGCCAGCAGCTTAGGAGGTAGCGGCTACACAGATACGCAGTATTTT | CASSLGGSGYTDTQYF
TRBJ2-6 | once | . | TRBV29-1 | TGCAGCGTCAGGGGCTCTGGGGCCAACGTCCTGACTTTC | CSVRGSGANVLTF
TRBJ1-2 | . | . | TRBV12-3/TRBV12-4 | TGTGCCAGCAGTTTAGCACAGGGTCATGGCTACACCTTC | CASSLAQGHGYTF
TRBJ2-5 | . | . | TRBV19 | TGTGCCAGTAGTACGACTAGAATGGAGACCCAGTACTTC | CASSTTRMETQYF
TRBJ2-3 | . | TRBD1 | TRBV7-2 | TGTGCCAGCAGCCTCCGGGCAGGGGGTGATGATACGCAGTATTTT | CASSLRAGGDDTQYF
TRBJ2-7 | . | TRBD1 | TRBV5-4 | TGTGCCAGCAGCTTGCGCAGGGGGCTTGAGCAGTACTTC | CASSLRRGLEQYF
TRBJ2-7 | . | . | TRBV12-3/TRBV12-4 | TGTGCCAGCAGTTTTCCGGGATACGAGCAGTACTTC | CASSFPGYEQYF
TRBJ1-1 | . | . | TRBV2 | TGTGTCAGCAGCCAACAGGGTCGGGTGAACACTGAAGCTTTCTTT | CVSSQQGRVNTEAFF
TRBJ1-2 | . | . | TRBV5-1 | TGCGCCAGCAGCTCTTCAGGGGAAGCTAACTATGGCTACACCTTC | CASSSSGEANYGYTF
TRBJ2-7 | . | . | TRBV28 | TGTGCCAGCACCCCAGCGCGGCCCCCCTACGAGCAGTACTTC | CASTPARPPYEQYF
TRBJ1-5 | . | . | TRBV27 | TGTGCCAGCAGTGAGCAGGGTCACGGTCAGCCCCAGCATTTT | CASSEQGHGQPQHF
TRBJ1-1 | . | . | TRBV10-3 | TGTGCCATCAGTGGGGGCCGGAAGGCTTTCTTT | CAISGGRKAFF
TRBJ1-5 | . | TRBD1 | TRBV2 | TGTGCCAGCAGCCGGACAGGGTTGGAGCCCCAGCATTTT | CASSRTGLEPQHF
TRBJ1-4 | . | TRBD1 | TRBV3-1/TRBV3-2 | TGTGCCAGCAGCCAAAGGACAGGGGATAATGAAAAACTGTTTTTT | CASSQRTGDNEKLFF
TRBJ1-5 | few | . | TRBV30 | TGTGCCTGGAGTAGGGGTGGGCAGCCCCAGCATTTT | CAWSRGGQPQHF
TRBJ1-5 | few | . | TRBV3-1/TRBV3-2 | TGTGCCAGCAGCTATAGCAATCAGCCCCAGCATTTT | CASSYSNQPQHF
TRBJ1-5 | . | . | TRBV18 | TGTGCCAGCTCACCAGGGGGAGGTCAGCCCCAGCATTTT | CASSPGGGQPQHF
TRBJ1-5 | . | . | TRBV5-1 | TGCGCCAGCAGTCAGAGACAGGACGGCAATCAGCCCCAGCATTTT | CASSQRQDGNQPQHF
TRBJ1-1 | . | TRBD1 | TRBV7-9 | TGTGCCACCCGGGACAGGACCGACACTGAAGCTTTCTTT | CATRDRTDTEAFF
TRBJ1-3 | . | . | TRBV28 | TGTGCCAGCAGGCCCGGGGGGGTTAGCTCTGGAAACACCATATATTTT | CASRPGGVSSGNTIYF
TRBJ2-5 | . | . | TRBV5-1 | TGCGCCAGCAGCTTGATGCTAAGAGAGACCCAGTACTTC | CASSLMLRETQYF
TRBJ2-5 | . | . | TRBV30 | TGTGCCTGGAGTGTACGAGGAACACAAGAGACCCAGTACTTC | CAWSVRGTQETQYF
TRBJ2-2 | . | TRBD1 | TRBV7-9 | TGTGCCAGCAGCTTGTCCGGGACAGGGAACACCGGGGAGCTGTTTTTT | CASSLSGTGNTGELFF
TRBJ1-1 | . | . | TRBV11-2 | TGTGCCAGCAGCTTCGAAGGGGACACTGAAGCTTTCTTT | CASSFEGDTEAFF
TRBJ2-2 | . | TRBD2 | TRBV7-2 | TGTGCCAGCAGCTTCAGAGCGGGAAGGGGCACCGGGGAGCTGTTTTTT | CASSFRAGRGTGELFF
TRBJ2-3 | . | . | TRBV6-1 | TGTGCCAGCAGTGAAGCGCGAGGAGATACGCAGTATTTT | CASSEARGDTQYF
TRBJ2-3 | . | . | TRBV14 | TGTGCCAGCAGCCAGGGACTTAGCACAGATACGCAGTATTTT | CASSQGLSTDTQYF
TRBJ2-1 | . | TRBD2 | TRBV12-5 | TGTGCTAGTGCCCCTGGGGGACTAGCGGGAGGTAACTACAATGAGCAGTTCTTC | CASAPGGLAGGNYNEQFF
TRBJ1-3 | . | . | TRBV19 | TGTGCCAGTATGAAAGGTTGGAGCTCTGGAAACACCATATATTTT | CASMKGWSSGNTIYF